This TCR beta chain stems from a study of regulatory T cells in long-lasting Graves disease. Overall study context: Persistent Graves' disease denoted over 5 years of antithyroid drugs plus positive TSH receptor antibodies.

This clonotype was counted many times. The antigen remains undetermined. Regarding the study as a whole: Persistent cases favored TRBV28, TRBJ1-2 and TRBJ2-5.

Building of the TCR beta libraries involved iRepertoire HTBI primers and Arm-PCR of CDR3 regions. MiXCR, applied by TCRdb to the multiplex PCR reads, yields one record per CDR3 protein. Among hundreds of thousands of distinct CDR3 sequences listed, about 20% were seen once. The CDR3 has 13 residues. CDR1 SGHDT and CDR2 YYEEEE come from the germline V gene. Trimming stripped 0 bases from V and 10 bases from J, with 13 bases between. The time point is: persistent/refractory GD, antithyroid drugs over 5 years with positive TRAb. Scientists built the TCR library using RNA that was extracted from PBMCs. This sequence originates from a female donor with Graves disease. The sequences come from peripheral blood mononuclear cells (PBMCs), collected when the disease was refractory, from a patient treated with antithyroid drugs. The chain carries TRBV5-6 and TRBJ1-1; D unclear. CDR3 sequence: CASSLARLQGAFF. For the CDR3, the DNA is TGTGCCAGCAGCTTGGCCAGGCTCCAAGGAGCTTTCTTT. Supplemented by reference TRBV5-6 and TRBJ1-1, the full variable domain reads DAGVTQSPTHLIKTRGQQVTLRCSPKSGHDTVSWYQQALGQGPQFIFQYYEEEERQRGNFPDRFSGHQFPNYSSELNVNALLLGDSALYLCASSLARLQGAFFGQGTRLTVV.